This paragraph reports one T cell receptor (beta chain). Assay: immunoSEQ multiplex PCR; the TCRdb copy retains only in-frame clones and omits some. This sample has 210,000 or so clones; about 85% occur once, and the top ten carry roughly 12%. The V gene lost 4 bases and the J gene lost 11 bases, with 17 bases spanning the gap. CDR3 size: 14 residues. The germline CDR1 and CDR2 sequences are LGHNA and YSLEER. These data come from a study of blood T cell repertoires in COVID-19. Study-wide background: T cells, B-cell-depleted T cells, or PBMCs supplied cDNA or gDNA.

The sample consisted of peripheral blood. The V and J genes are TRBV4-3 and TRBJ1-4, with a tentative D call TRBD1 (6 bases). The TCR was taken from a woman younger than 30 who had recovered from COVID-19. CDR3 bases: TGCGCCAGCAGCCCAGGGGCCATTGCTGGGAAACTGTTTTTT. Translation gives CASSPGAIAGKLFF.